Below, 14 T cell receptor beta chains from the same sample are listed, as sequenced in a study of blood T cell repertoires in COVID-19 (dated by TCRdb to 2020 to 2021). Library prep was done by the immunoSEQ multiplex PCR assay. TCRdb holds this immuneACCESS table with in-frame rearrangements only. Some clones are missing; in checked studies, unresolved V genes explain under half, and the rest has no known cause. A total of about 390,000 clones appear in this sample, about 87% of them only once. Clones ranked in the top ten supply over 2% of the sample. Sequencing used peripheral blood. Receptor source: a woman aged 55 to 70 with COVID-19, enrolled during active disease.

This chain uses TRBV5-1 with TRBJ1-1; D might be TRBD1 (6 bases). The ends were cut back, 5 bases at V and 1 base at J, with 9 bases in the middle. CDR1 is SGHRS, CDR2 YFSETQ, per germline. The CDR3 sequence is 13 residues long. The CDR3 loop is CASSQTGNTEAFF. The CDR3 coding sequence is TGCGCCAGCAGTCAGACAGGGAACACTGAAGCTTTCTTT.

V usage is TRBV19 and J usage is TRBJ1-6, with D perhaps TRBD1 (5 bases). V was cut by 3 bases and J by 5 bases, with 8 bases left in between. CDR3 length equals 14 residues. The germline CDR1 and CDR2 sequences are LNHDA and SQIVND (reference sequence). DNA of the CDR3: TGTGCCAGTAGTATTGGAGGGGATAATTCACCCCTCCACTTT. This translates into CASSIGGDNSPLHF.

The sample holds a few counts of this clone. The rearrangement links TRBV12-3 or TRBV12-4 to TRBJ1-1; D is uncertain. Trimming left V 6 bases short and J 7 bases short, with 12 bases between. This CDR3 has 12 residues. The CDR3 is CASSHNRGEAFF. Written as DNA, the CDR3 is TGTGCCAGCAGCCATAACCGAGGTGAAGCTTTCTTT.

The CDR3 spells CASSLVQNYGYTF. The CDR3 bases are TGTGCCAGCAGTTTAGTCCAAAACTATGGCTACACCTTC. The V call is TRBV28, the J call TRBJ1-2; no clear D gene. Germline-derived CDR1 and CDR2 are MDHEN and SYDVKM. Deletions cut 2 bases from V and 2 bases from J, with 6 bases between. There are 13 residues in the CDR3.

The V gene is TRBV3-1 (or the pseudogene TRBV3-2), the J gene TRBJ1-2, with TRBD1 matching over 7 bases. Germline-derived CDR1 and CDR2 are LGHDT and YNNKEL (reference sequence). V trimming: 2 bases; J trimming: 6 bases; junction bases outside the gene matches: 12. This CDR3 contains 16 residues. CDR3 DNA sequence: TGTGCCAGCAGCCAACAATCGGGACAGCTTGGAGATGGCTACACCTTC. Translated, it gives CASSQQSGQLGDGYTF.

The V and J genes are TRBV13 and TRBJ2-7; D gene unclear. The germline V gene encodes CDR1 PRHDT and CDR2 FYEKMQ (reference sequence). The length of the CDR3 is 14 residues. The ends were cut back, 5 bases at V and 1 base at J, with 12 bases in the middle. CDR3 in amino acids: CASSPPTKSYEQYF. Written as DNA, the CDR3 is TGTGCCAGCAGCCCTCCCACAAAGTCCTACGAGCAGTACTTC.

The chain carries TRBV23-1 and TRBJ2-7; TRBD2 might be the D (6 bases). TRBV23-1 counts as an open reading frame of uncertain function. The V end was cut by 0 bases, the J end by 3 bases, with 18 bases between. There are 17 residues in the CDR3. The CDR3 sequence: CASSQSKRAGFRYEQYF. Here the CDR3 DNA reads TGCGCCAGCAGTCAATCGAAGCGAGCGGGTTTTCGCTACGAGCAGTACTTC.

The chain uses TRBV7-2 and TRBJ2-5; possible D gene TRBD2, 6 bases. CDR1 and CDR2 from the germline V gene are SGHTA and FQGNSA. Deletions cut 5 bases from V and 5 bases from J, with 15 bases between. The CDR3 totals 14 residues. The CDR3 reads CASSRLGLGETQYF. CDR3 bases: TGTGCCAGCAGCAGACTAGGATTAGGGGAGACCCAGTACTTC.

The gene calls are TRBV6-2 or TRBV6-3 and TRBJ2-3, with 9 bases lining up with TRBD2. The CDR3 sequence is 18 residues long. CDR1 and CDR2 (germline): MNHEY, SVGEGT. J was trimmed by 0 bases and V by 3 bases; bases with no gene match: 10. CDR3 sequence (DNA): TGTGCCAGCAGTTATAAAAGGGGACTAGCATCTAGCACAGATACGCAGTATTTT. Translating gives CASSYKRGLASSTDTQYF.

This chain joins TRBV11-2 and TRBJ2-7; 9 bases map to TRBD1. Per germline, CDR1 SGHAT and CDR2 FQNNGV. After removal of 4 bases from V and 7 bases from J, the junction contained 11 bases not matched to a gene. The length of the CDR3 is 15 residues. The CDR3 sequence is CASSSLGTGTFEQYF. DNA of the CDR3: TGTGCCAGCAGCTCCTTGGGGACAGGGACTTTTGAGCAGTACTTC.

With regard to this clone: Other DNA sequences in the sample encode the same CDR3. V usage is TRBV7-9 and J usage is TRBJ1-5; D is possibly TRBD1 (6 bases). Germline-derived CDR1 and CDR2 are SEHNR and FQNEAQ (reference sequence). V was shortened by 1 base and J by 1 base, with 8 bases between the two germline ends. The CDR3 runs to 15 residues. CDR3 protein: CASSLGDTSNQPQHF. The CDR3 nucleotides are TGTGCCAGCAGCTTAGGGGACACCAGCAATCAGCCCCAGCATTTT.

The CDR3 DNA follows: TGTGCCAGCAGGGGAGACCAGACAGGCTCTTCACCCCTCCACTTT. Translated: CASRGDQTGSSPLHF. The rearrangement joins TRBV27 to TRBJ1-6; possible D gene TRBD1, 6 bases. CDR3 length: 15 residues. Germline assignment: CDR1 MNHEY and CDR2 SMNVEV (reference sequence). V lost 6 bases, J lost 9 bases, and 18 bases lay in between.

The V call is TRBV3-1 (or the pseudogene TRBV3-2), the J call TRBJ2-4, with a tentative D call TRBD2 (5 bases). Germline V gene lookup returns CDR1 LGHDT and CDR2 YNNKEL (reference sequence). Trimming left V 1 base short and J 4 bases short, with 8 bases between. The CDR3 spans 14 residues. CDR3 in amino acids: CASSQVGGKNIQYF. In DNA form, the CDR3 reads TGTGCCAGCAGCCAAGTTGGCGGGAAAAACATTCAGTACTTC.

The chain carries TRBV3-1 (or the pseudogene TRBV3-2) and TRBJ1-5; D is uncertain. The CDR3 extends over 14 amino acids. In germline, CDR1 is LGHDT, CDR2 YNNKEL (reference sequence). The ends were cut back, 6 bases at V and 4 bases at J, with 13 bases in the middle. The CDR3 sequence: CASSSRGRNQPQHF. The CDR3 DNA sequence: TGTGCCAGCAGTTCGCGGGGTAGGAATCAGCCCCAGCATTTT.